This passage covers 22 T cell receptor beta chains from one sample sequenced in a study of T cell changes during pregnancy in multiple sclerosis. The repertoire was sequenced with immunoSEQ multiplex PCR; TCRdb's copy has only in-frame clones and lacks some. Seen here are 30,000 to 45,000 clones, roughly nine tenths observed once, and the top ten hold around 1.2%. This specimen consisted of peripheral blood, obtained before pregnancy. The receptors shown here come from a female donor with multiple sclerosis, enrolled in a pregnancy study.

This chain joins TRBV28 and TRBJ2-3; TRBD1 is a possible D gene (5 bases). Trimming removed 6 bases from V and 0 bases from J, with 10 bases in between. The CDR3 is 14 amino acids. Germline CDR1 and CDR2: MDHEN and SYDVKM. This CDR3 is CASRRQRSTDTQYF. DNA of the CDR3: TGTGCCAGCAGACGACAGCGAAGCACAGATACGCAGTATTTT. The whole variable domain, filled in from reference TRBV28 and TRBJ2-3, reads DVKVTQSSRYLVKRTGEKVFLECVQDMDHENMFWYRQDPGLGLRLIYFSYDVKMKEKGDIPEGYSVSREKKERFSLILESASTNQTSMYLCASRRQRSTDTQYFGPGTRLTVL.

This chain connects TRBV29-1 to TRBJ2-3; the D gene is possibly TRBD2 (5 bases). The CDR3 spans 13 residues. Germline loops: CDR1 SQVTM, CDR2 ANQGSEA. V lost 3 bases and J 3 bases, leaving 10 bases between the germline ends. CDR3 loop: CSVDAGGTDTQYF. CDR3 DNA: TGCAGCGTTGACGCTGGCGGGACAGATACGCAGTATTTT.

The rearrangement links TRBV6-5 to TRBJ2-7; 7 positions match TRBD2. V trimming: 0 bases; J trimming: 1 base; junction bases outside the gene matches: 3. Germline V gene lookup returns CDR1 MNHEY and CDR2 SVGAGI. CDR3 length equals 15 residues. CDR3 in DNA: TGTGCCAGCAGTTACTCGCTAGCGGCGTCCTACGAGCAGTACTTC. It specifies CASSYSLAASYEQYF.

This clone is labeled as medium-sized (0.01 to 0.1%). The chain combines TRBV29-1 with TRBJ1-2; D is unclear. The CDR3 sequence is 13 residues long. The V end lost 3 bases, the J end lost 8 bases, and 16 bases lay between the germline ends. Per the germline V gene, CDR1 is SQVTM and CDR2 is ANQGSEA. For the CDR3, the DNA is TGCAGCGTTGATGGGATGGGAGGGTTAGGCTACACCTTC. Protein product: CSVDGMGGLGYTF. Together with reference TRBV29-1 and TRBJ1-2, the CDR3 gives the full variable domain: SAVISQKPSRDICQRGTSLTIQCQVDSQVTMMFWYRQQPGQSLTLIATANQGSEATYESGFVIDKFPISRPNLTFSTLTVSNMSPEDSSIYLCSVDGMGGLGYTFGSGTRLTVV.

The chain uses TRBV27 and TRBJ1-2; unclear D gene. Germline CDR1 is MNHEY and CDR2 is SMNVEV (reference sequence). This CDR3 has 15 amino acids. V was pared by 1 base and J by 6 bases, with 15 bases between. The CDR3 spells CASSLFKGGVDGYTF. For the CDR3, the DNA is TGTGCCAGCAGTTTATTTAAGGGAGGAGTGGATGGCTACACCTTC.

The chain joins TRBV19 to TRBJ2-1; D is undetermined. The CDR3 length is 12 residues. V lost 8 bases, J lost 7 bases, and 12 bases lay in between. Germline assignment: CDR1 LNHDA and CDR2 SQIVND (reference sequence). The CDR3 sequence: CASRGPRNEQFF. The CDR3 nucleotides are TGTGCCAGTCGTGGCCCGCGGAATGAGCAGTTCTTC.

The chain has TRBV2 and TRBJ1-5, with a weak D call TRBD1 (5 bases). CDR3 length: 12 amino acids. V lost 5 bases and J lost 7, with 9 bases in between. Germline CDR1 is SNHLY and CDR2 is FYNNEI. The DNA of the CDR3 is TGTGCCAGCAGTACCCAGGGACAGCCCCAGCATTTT. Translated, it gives CASSTQGQPQHF.

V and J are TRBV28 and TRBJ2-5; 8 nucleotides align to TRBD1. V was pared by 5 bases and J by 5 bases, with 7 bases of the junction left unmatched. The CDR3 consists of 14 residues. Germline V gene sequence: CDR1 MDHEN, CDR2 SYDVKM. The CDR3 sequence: CASSPHRGWETQYF. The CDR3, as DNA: TGTGCCAGCAGTCCACACAGGGGGTGGGAGACCCAGTACTTC.

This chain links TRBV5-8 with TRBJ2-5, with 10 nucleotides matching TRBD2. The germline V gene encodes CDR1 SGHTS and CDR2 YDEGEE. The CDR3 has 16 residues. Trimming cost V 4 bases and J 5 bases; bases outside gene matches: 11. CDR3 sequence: CASSAGLATRRETQYF. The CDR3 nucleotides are TGTGCCAGCAGCGCGGGACTAGCGACTAGGCGGGAGACCCAGTACTTC.

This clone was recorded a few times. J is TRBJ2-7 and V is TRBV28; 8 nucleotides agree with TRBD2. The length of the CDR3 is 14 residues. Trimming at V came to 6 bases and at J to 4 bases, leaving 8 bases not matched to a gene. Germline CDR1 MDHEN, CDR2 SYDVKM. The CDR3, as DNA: TGTGCCAGCAGGCTCGGGAGGGGCCTGTACGAGCAGTACTTC. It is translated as CASRLGRGLYEQYF.

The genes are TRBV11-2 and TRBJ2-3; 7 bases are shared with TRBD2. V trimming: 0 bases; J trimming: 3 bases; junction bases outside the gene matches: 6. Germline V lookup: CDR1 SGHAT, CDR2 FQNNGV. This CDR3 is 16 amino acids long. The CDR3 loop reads CASSLDGAGVTDTQYF. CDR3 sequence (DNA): TGTGCCAGCAGCTTAGATGGCGCGGGAGTTACAGATACGCAGTATTTT.

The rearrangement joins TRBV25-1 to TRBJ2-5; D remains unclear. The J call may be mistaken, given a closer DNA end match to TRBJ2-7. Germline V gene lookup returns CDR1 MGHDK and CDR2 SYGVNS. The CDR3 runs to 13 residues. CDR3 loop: CASSEWSRYEQYF. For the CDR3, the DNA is TGTGCCAGCAGTGAATGGAGTAGGTACGAGCAGTACTTC.

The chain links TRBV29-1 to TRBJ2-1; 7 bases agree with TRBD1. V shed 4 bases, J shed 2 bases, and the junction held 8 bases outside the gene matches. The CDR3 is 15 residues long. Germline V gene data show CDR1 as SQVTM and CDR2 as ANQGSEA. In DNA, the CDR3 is TGCAGCGTTGGACAGGGCAGGGGGACCTACAATGAGCAGTTCTTC. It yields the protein CSVGQGRGTYNEQFF.

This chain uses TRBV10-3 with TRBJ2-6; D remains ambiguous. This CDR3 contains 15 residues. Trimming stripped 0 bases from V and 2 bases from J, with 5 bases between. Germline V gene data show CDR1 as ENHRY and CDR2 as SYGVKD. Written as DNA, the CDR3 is TGTGCCATCAGTGAGTCGGCCCCTGGGGCCAACGTCCTGACTTTC. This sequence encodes CAISESAPGANVLTF.

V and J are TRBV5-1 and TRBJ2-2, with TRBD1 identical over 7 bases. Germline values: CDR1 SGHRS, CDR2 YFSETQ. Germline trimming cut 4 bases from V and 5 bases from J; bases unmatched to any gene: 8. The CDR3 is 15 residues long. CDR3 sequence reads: CASSPQTGITGELFF. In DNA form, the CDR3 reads TGCGCCAGCAGCCCCCAGACAGGGATTACCGGGGAGCTGTTTTTT.

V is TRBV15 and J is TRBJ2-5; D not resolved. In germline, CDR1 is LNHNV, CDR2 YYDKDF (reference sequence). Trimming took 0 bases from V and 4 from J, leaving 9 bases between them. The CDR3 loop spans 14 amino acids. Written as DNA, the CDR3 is TGTGCCACCAGCAGAGACTCAGGTCGAGAGACCCAGTACTTC. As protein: CATSRDSGRETQYF.

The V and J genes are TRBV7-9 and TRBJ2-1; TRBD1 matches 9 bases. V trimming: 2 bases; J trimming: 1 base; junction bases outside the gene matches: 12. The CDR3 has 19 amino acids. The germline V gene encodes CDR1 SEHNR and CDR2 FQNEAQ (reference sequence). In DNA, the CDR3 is TGTGCCAGCAGCTTACCCCGGGGACAGGGAAAGGGGTCCTACAATGAGCAGTTCTTC. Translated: CASSLPRGQGKGSYNEQFF.

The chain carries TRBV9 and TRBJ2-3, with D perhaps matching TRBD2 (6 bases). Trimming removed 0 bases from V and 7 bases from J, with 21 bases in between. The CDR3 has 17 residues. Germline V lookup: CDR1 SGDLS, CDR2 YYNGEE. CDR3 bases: TGTGCCAGCAGCGTAGGGACTACCGGGACTGTCCCGAATACGCAGTATTTT. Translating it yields CASSVGTTGTVPNTQYF.

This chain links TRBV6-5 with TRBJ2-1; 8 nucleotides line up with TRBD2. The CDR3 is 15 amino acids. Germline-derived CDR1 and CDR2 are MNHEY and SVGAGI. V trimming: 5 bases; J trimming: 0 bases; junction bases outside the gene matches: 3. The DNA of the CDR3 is TGTGCCAGCAGTGCGCTAGCGGGCTCCTACAATGAGCAGTTCTTC. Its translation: CASSALAGSYNEQFF.

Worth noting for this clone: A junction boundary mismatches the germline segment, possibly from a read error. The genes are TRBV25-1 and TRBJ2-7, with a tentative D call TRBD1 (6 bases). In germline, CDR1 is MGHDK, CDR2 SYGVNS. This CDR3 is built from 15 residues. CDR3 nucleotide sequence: TGTGCCAGCAGTGATCCATCAGGGGAGTCCTCCGAGCAGTACTTC. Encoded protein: CASSDPSGESSEQYF.

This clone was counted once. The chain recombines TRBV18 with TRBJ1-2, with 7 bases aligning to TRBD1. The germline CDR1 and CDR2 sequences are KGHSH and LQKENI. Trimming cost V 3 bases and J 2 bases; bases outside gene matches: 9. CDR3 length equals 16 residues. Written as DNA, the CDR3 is TGTGCCAGCTCACCGAACCCAGGGGGGACAAACTATGGCTACACCTTC. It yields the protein CASSPNPGGTNYGYTF.

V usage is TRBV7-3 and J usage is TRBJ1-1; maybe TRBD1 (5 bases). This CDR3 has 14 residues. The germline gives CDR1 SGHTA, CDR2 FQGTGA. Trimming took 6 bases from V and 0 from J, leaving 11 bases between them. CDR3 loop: CASRSGGVNTEAFF. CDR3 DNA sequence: TGTGCCAGCAGGTCGGGGGGTGTGAACACTGAAGCTTTCTTT. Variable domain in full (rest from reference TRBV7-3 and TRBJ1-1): GAGVSQTPSNKVTEKGKYVELRCDPISGHTALYWYRQSLGQGPEFLIYFQGTGAADDSGLPNDRFFAVRPEGSVSTLKIQRTERGDSAVYLCASRSGGVNTEAFFGQGTRLTVV.